These 32 T cell receptor beta chains were sequenced from one sample in a study of cytomegalovirus exposure and HLA in healthy donors. Primers included in the PCR were 60 Vbeta and 13 Jbeta primers. This table comes from immunoSEQ multiplex PCR, and its TCRdb copy is limited to in-frame clones, with some not included. The repertoire holds about 160,000 clones, with roughly 81% as singletons. Sequenced material: PBMCs. The receptors come from a man aged 18-30 years in good health and CMV-seropositive.

The chain uses TRBV6-1 and TRBJ1-2; D may be TRBD1 (5 bases). The CDR3 has 14 amino acids. Trimming took off 3 bases at V and 0 bases at J, with 8 bases between the two ends. CDR1 and CDR2 (germline): MNHNS, SASEGT. The CDR3, as DNA: TGTGCCAGCAGTGACAGGGAATCTAACTATGGCTACACCTTC. It encodes CASSDRESNYGYTF.

This sequence joins TRBV2 and TRBJ2-3; D possibly corresponds to TRBD1 (7 bases). The CDR3 extends over 15 amino acids. Trimming took 6 bases from V and 2 from J, leaving 15 bases between them. Germline CDR1 and CDR2: SNHLY and FYNNEI. CDR3: CASSPAGQPTDTQYF. The CDR3, as DNA: TGTGCCAGCAGCCCGGCGGGACAGCCCACAGATACGCAGTATTTT.

The CDR3 nucleotides read TGTGCTACCCCGGGCAGGGGGGAGGACACTGAAGCTTTCTTT. Protein sequence: CATPGRGEDTEAFF. The chain links TRBV30 to TRBJ1-1, with TRBD1 identical over 7 bases. The CDR3 is made up of 14 amino acids. Germline V gene lookup returns CDR1 GTSNPN and CDR2 SVGIG (reference sequence).

The V and J genes are TRBV10-3 and TRBJ2-7; 7 bases align to TRBD1. Germline-derived CDR1 and CDR2 are ENHRY and SYGVKD. Trimming took 6 bases from V and 3 from J; bases not matched to a gene: 2. CDR3 length: 12 residues. CDR3 in amino acids: CAISRDSYEQYF. The CDR3 DNA reads as TGTGCCATCAGCCGGGACAGCTACGAGCAGTACTTC.

The V gene is TRBV6-1, the J gene TRBJ1-6, with 11 bases that match TRBD1. Germline V lookup: CDR1 MNHNS, CDR2 SASEGT. The CDR3 runs to 14 residues. Germline trimming cut 5 bases from V and 9 bases from J; bases unmatched to any gene: 3. The CDR3 loop reads CASSTGTGGSPLHF. The CDR3 DNA reads TGTGCCAGCAGTACCGGGACAGGGGGTTCACCCCTCCACTTT.

The genes are TRBV12-5 and TRBJ2-2; D possibly corresponds to TRBD1 (6 bases). The CDR3 consists of 14 residues. Trimming took off 2 bases at V and 6 bases at J, with 10 bases between the two ends. Looked up from germline, CDR1 is LGHNT and CDR2 is FRNRAP. The CDR3 DNA reads TGTGCTAGTGGTTTGAGGCCAGGGGCCGGGGAGCTGTTTTTT. Protein product: CASGLRPGAGELFF.

The V and J genes are TRBV15 and TRBJ1-1; no clear D. CDR3 length: 13 residues. The V gene's germline CDR1 is LNHNV and CDR2 YYDKDF (reference sequence). With 1 base removed from V and 0 bases from J, the gap between germline ends came to 3 bases. CDR3 in DNA: TGTGCCACCAGCAGAGTAGTGAACACTGAAGCTTTCTTT. Its translation is CATSRVVNTEAFF.

The V and J genes are TRBV5-6 and TRBJ1-2, with 8 positions matching TRBD1. V gave up 4 bases and J gave up 6 bases; unmatched junction bases: 5. Germline values: CDR1 SGHDT, CDR2 YYEEEE. The CDR3 is made up of 13 amino acids. CDR3 amino acids: CASSPGGVNGYTF. The DNA for the CDR3 is TGTGCCAGCAGCCCAGGGGGCGTGAATGGCTACACCTTC.

CDR3 residues: CASSTQGDYGYTF. CDR3 sequence (DNA): TGTGCCAGCAGCACACAGGGGGACTATGGCTACACCTTC. The rearrangement joins TRBV6-6 to TRBJ1-2, with TRBD1 identical over 8 bases. The CDR3 contains 13 residues. V lost 6 bases to trimming and J lost 3 bases; unmatched junction nucleotides: 3. Germline CDR1 is MNHNY and CDR2 is SVGAGI (reference sequence).

The gene calls are TRBV6-4 and TRBJ2-5, with D uncertain. V lost 4 bases and J lost 2, with 5 bases in between. This CDR3 has 12 residues. Germline CDR1 MRHNA, CDR2 SNTAGT. The CDR3 sequence: CASSVRQETQYF. For the CDR3, the DNA is TGTGCCAGCAGTGTGAGACAAGAGACCCAGTACTTC.

The chain uses TRBV2 and TRBJ1-4; 7 positions agree with TRBD1. CDR3 length: 16 amino acids. The V gene end was trimmed by 6 bases and the J gene end by 6 bases; junction bases not matched to a gene: 13. The germline gives CDR1 SNHLY, CDR2 FYNNEI. This chain's CDR3 is CASRVGGTAYDEKLFF. CDR3 DNA: TGTGCCAGCAGAGTAGGTGGGACAGCCTATGATGAAAAACTGTTTTTT.

This clone was observed a handful of times. The V and J genes are TRBV19 and TRBJ1-5; 9 bases match TRBD1. This CDR3 comprises 18 residues. From germline, CDR1 is LNHDA and CDR2 SQIVND (reference sequence). V gave up 5 bases and J gave up 2 bases; unmatched junction bases: 13. CDR3 residues: CASSSGTGRGAGNQPQHF. The CDR3 DNA reads as TGTGCCAGTAGTTCCGGGACAGGGAGGGGGGCCGGCAATCAGCCCCAGCATTTT.

The CDR3 coding sequence is TGTGCCAGCAGTGAAACACCGGGACAGGGGAATGAGCAGTTCTTC. Translating gives CASSETPGQGNEQFF. The rearrangement uses TRBV6-1 and TRBJ2-1; 10 bases are shared with TRBD1. The CDR3 length is 15 residues. V was pared by 2 bases and J by 7 bases, with 5 bases of the junction left unmatched. CDR1 is MNHNS, CDR2 SASEGT, per germline.

The CDR3 nucleotides are TGTGCCAGCAGCCGTCAGACAGATACTAATGAAAAACTGTTTTTT. Its translation is CASSRQTDTNEKLFF. This sequence joins TRBV7-2 and TRBJ1-4; the D gene is possibly TRBD1 (5 bases). CDR1 and CDR2 (germline): SGHTA, FQGNSA. This CDR3 region has 15 residues. Trimming removed 5 bases from V and 2 bases from J, with 12 bases in between.

V usage is TRBV7-9 and J usage is TRBJ2-5, with 11 bases fitting TRBD1. The trim removed 1 base at V and 4 bases at J, leaving 2 bases unmatched. Germline V gene data show CDR1 as SEHNR and CDR2 as FQNEAQ (reference sequence). The CDR3 spans 15 residues. CDR3 DNA sequence: TGTGCCAGCAGCTTAGAGGGGACAGGGGGAGAGACCCAGTACTTC. Translation gives CASSLEGTGGETQYF.

J is TRBJ1-1 and V is TRBV10-3; 7 nucleotides agree with TRBD1. The V and J ends lost 6 bases and 0 bases, in that order; junction bases with no gene match: 7. CDR1 and CDR2 from the germline V gene are ENHRY and SYGVKD. There are 15 residues in the CDR3. The CDR3 spells CAIRRDRMMNTEAFF. The DNA of the CDR3 is TGTGCCATCAGACGGGACAGAATGATGAACACTGAAGCTTTCTTT.

The genes are TRBV6-1 and TRBJ1-4, with unresolved D. Between the trimmed V and J ends, which lost 2 bases and 0 bases, there was a span of 13 bases. This CDR3 spans 17 amino acids. Germline V gives CDR1 MNHNS, CDR2 SASEGT. The CDR3 DNA is TGTGCCAGCAGTGAAACGGTTTTTAGTGCAACTAATGAAAAACTGTTTTTT. It codes for CASSETVFSATNEKLFF.

CDR3 amino acids: CASSPAWANSPLHF. CDR3 DNA: TGTGCCAGCAGCCCGGCCTGGGCCAATTCACCCCTCCACTTT. The chain carries TRBV9 and TRBJ1-6, with D unclear. Per germline, CDR1 SGDLS and CDR2 YYNGEE. Trimming took off 4 bases at V and 7 bases at J, with 12 bases between the two ends. The CDR3 is 14 amino acids.

The V call is TRBV11-2, the J call TRBJ2-3; TRBD2 agrees at 7 bases. Germline trimming cut 1 base from V and 2 bases from J; bases unmatched to any gene: 6. Germline CDR1 is SGHAT and CDR2 is FQNNGV. CDR3 length: 16 amino acids. CDR3 region: CASSLGASGLTDTQYF. The CDR3 DNA is TGTGCCAGCAGCTTAGGGGCTAGCGGACTCACAGATACGCAGTATTTT.

This clone appeared once. The CDR3 nucleotides are TGTGCCAGCAGTGAAAGTCCACGAAGCGGAAACACCATATATTTT. Translating gives CASSESPRSGNTIYF. This rearrangement joins TRBV6-1 to TRBJ1-3; D unclear. The CDR3 totals 15 residues. V lost 2 bases and J 4 bases, leaving 12 bases between the germline ends. Germline V gene lookup returns CDR1 MNHNS and CDR2 SASEGT.

Only a few counts were recorded for this clone. This sequence joins TRBV10-3 and TRBJ2-1; a weak D match, TRBD2 (5 bases). Trimming took off 3 bases at V and 9 bases at J, with 9 bases between the two ends. The CDR3 length is 12 residues. The germline V gene encodes CDR1 ENHRY and CDR2 SYGVKD. CDR3 nucleotides: TGTGCCATCAGTGACAGCGGCGGTGAGCAGTTCTTC. Amino acids: CAISDSGGEQFF.

The chain has TRBV5-6 and TRBJ2-7; TRBD1 agrees at 10 bases. Trimming at V came to 3 bases and at J to 6 bases, leaving 3 bases not matched to a gene. There are 13 residues in the CDR3. CDR1 is SGHDT and CDR2 is YYEEEE in the germline V gene. The CDR3 reads CASSWDRGGEQYF. The CDR3 DNA reads as TGTGCCAGCAGCTGGGACAGGGGAGGCGAGCAGTACTTC.

The V gene is TRBV4-3, the J gene TRBJ2-3; 8 positions match TRBD2. In germline, CDR1 is LGHNA, CDR2 YSLEER. J lost 1 base, V lost 0 bases, and 6 bases had no gene match. The CDR3 extends over 17 amino acids. CDR3 loop: CASSQDKRGGGTDTQYF. Here the CDR3 DNA reads TGCGCCAGCAGCCAAGATAAACGGGGGGGCGGCACAGATACGCAGTATTTT.

The rearrangement joins TRBV11-3 to TRBJ2-1, with 12 bases aligning to TRBD2. Germline V gives CDR1 SGHNT, CDR2 YENEEA. Losses at the gene ends were 7 bases for V and 7 bases for J; bases not matched to a gene: 8. The CDR3 has 15 amino acids. The CDR3 spells CASTDLAGGLNEQFF. The CDR3, as DNA: TGTGCCAGCACCGACCTAGCGGGGGGGCTAAATGAGCAGTTCTTC.

J is TRBJ1-4 and V is TRBV18; the D is unclear. V was shortened by 5 bases and J by 8 bases, with 9 bases between the two germline ends. Germline-derived CDR1 and CDR2 are KGHSH and LQKENI. The CDR3 consists of 12 residues. CDR3 DNA sequence: TGTGCCAGCTCAGACGGGGAAGAAAAACTGTTTTTT. Translated, it gives CASSDGEEKLFF.

The chain joins TRBV5-4 to TRBJ2-7; 12 nucleotides match TRBD1. Per germline, CDR1 SGHNT and CDR2 YYREEE (reference sequence). The ends lost 4 bases at V and 1 base at J; junction bases unmatched: 3. The CDR3 totals 15 residues. In nucleotides, the CDR3 is TGTGCCAGCAGCCAGGGACAGGGGGCTTCCTACGAGCAGTACTTC. Its protein product is CASSQGQGASYEQYF.

J is TRBJ2-7 and V is TRBV7-2; 7 nucleotides agree with TRBD1. J gave up 7 bases and V 4 bases, and 7 bases lay outside the gene matches. The CDR3 contains 13 residues. Germline assignment: CDR1 SGHTA and CDR2 FQGNSA. This chain's CDR3 is CASSSFRQGEQYF. The CDR3 nucleotides read TGTGCCAGCAGCTCCTTCCGACAGGGTGAGCAGTACTTC. Drawing the rest from reference TRBV7-2 and TRBJ2-7, the complete variable domain is GAGVSQSPSNKVTEKGKDVELRCDPISGHTALYWYRQSLGQGLEFLIYFQGNSAPDKSGLPSDRFSAERTGGSVSTLTIQRTQQEDSAVYLCASSSFRQGEQYFGPGTRLTVT.

This rearrangement joins TRBV7-2 to TRBJ2-7; 7 bases match TRBD1. With V trimmed by 4 bases and J by 0 bases, 3 bases remained unmatched. Germline V CDR1 and CDR2: SGHTA, FQGNSA. The CDR3 has 14 residues. DNA of the CDR3: TGTGCCAGCAGCTCGACAGGGAACTCCTACGAGCAGTACTTC. As protein: CASSSTGNSYEQYF.

The chain uses TRBV5-4 and TRBJ2-5; TRBD2 aligns across 8 bases. In germline, CDR1 is SGHNT, CDR2 YYREEE (reference sequence). The V and J ends lost 2 bases and 2 bases, in that order; junction bases with no gene match: 2. The CDR3 has 14 residues. The CDR3 is CASSLAGEQETQYF. CDR3 sequence (DNA): TGTGCCAGCAGCTTAGCGGGGGAGCAAGAGACCCAGTACTTC.

This clone has just one count. The chain uses TRBV18 and TRBJ1-2; unclear D gene. This CDR3 comprises 14 residues. Trimming shortened V by 0 bases and J by 5 bases, and 10 bases separated the two germline ends. The germline V gene encodes CDR1 KGHSH and CDR2 LQKENI. CDR3 sequence: CASSPPQMSYGYTF. CDR3 coding DNA: TGTGCCAGCTCACCACCTCAGATGTCTTATGGCTACACCTTC.

J is TRBJ1-1 and V is TRBV15; possibly TRBD1 for D (5 bases). The CDR3 extends over 15 amino acids. V dropped 0 bases and J dropped 3 bases, with 11 bases sitting between them. Germline V gene lookup returns CDR1 LNHNV and CDR2 YYDKDF (reference sequence). Here the CDR3 DNA reads TGTGCCACCAGCAGAGATCCAGGGTTCGACACTGAAGCTTTCTTT. It encodes CATSRDPGFDTEAFF. The full variable domain, its missing parts supplied by reference TRBV15 and TRBJ1-1, is DAMVIQNPRYQVTQFGKPVTLSCSQTLNHNVMYWYQQKSSQAPKLLFHYYDKDFNNEADTPDNFQSRRPNTSFCFLDIRSPGLGDTAMYLCATSRDPGFDTEAFFGQGTRLTVV.

The chain links TRBV18 to TRBJ2-4; maybe TRBD1 (6 bases). The CDR3 covers 15 residues. Trimming cost V 4 bases and J 5 bases, with 15 bases left between them. Germline CDR1 KGHSH, CDR2 LQKENI. This chain's CDR3 is CASSLLGQWENIQYF. The CDR3 DNA follows: TGTGCCAGCTCACTTCTCGGACAGTGGGAAAACATTCAGTACTTC.